These 6 T cell receptor beta chains share one sample of origin, sequenced in a study of human T cells and chemical hapten exposure. TCRdb analysed the RACE reads with MiXCR anew, one entry per CDR3 protein. The repertoire consists of about 160,000 distinct CDR3 sequences, with 28% occurring once and the leading ten covering about 2.1%. Time point specified: patch test 3, about 24 weeks after DPC sensitization. Treatment meaning: therapeutic diphenylcyclopropenone sensitization with weekly scalp DPC. The starting material was whole blood, obtained in connection with sensitization to the hapten diphenylcyclopropenone (DPC). Receptors were obtained from a woman aged 18-29 years with alopecia areata. Some clones in this sample may be carry-over from other donors' samples.

The chain uses TRBV6-1 and TRBJ1-5; D unresolved. Germline V CDR1 and CDR2: MNHNS, SASEGT. Deletions cut 7 bases from V and 4 bases from J, with 11 bases between. The CDR3 runs to 13 residues. The CDR3: CASMVGINQPQHF. The CDR3 nucleotides are TGTGCCAGCATGGTGGGAATTAATCAGCCCCAGCATTTT.

This clonotype has ten or more counts. The V call is TRBV4-2, the J call TRBJ2-7, with 7 nucleotides matching TRBD2. The CDR3 has 14 amino acids. CDR1 is LGHNA and CDR2 is YNFKEQ in the germline V gene. V was pared by 1 base and J by 6 bases, with 6 bases of the junction left unmatched. CDR3 bases: TGTGCCAGCAGCCAAGCCCGGACTAGGGCCGAGCAGTACTTC. Protein: CASSQARTRAEQYF.

This clonotype has ten or more counts. This rearrangement joins TRBV7-2 to TRBJ1-6; a weak D match, TRBD1 (5 bases). The CDR3 spans 14 residues. The germline V gene encodes CDR1 SGHTA and CDR2 FQGNSA. V was trimmed by 5 bases and J by 4 bases, leaving 9 bases between them. The CDR3 nucleotides read TGTGCCAGCAGCCTGGGACCGTATAATTCACCCCTCCACTTT. This encodes CASSLGPYNSPLHF.

The rearrangement joins TRBV6-5 to TRBJ2-2, with D possibly TRBD1 on 5 matching bases. The length of the CDR3 is 14 residues. Germline lookup yields CDR1 MNHEY and CDR2 SVGAGI. V lost 5 bases and J lost 4, with 11 bases in between. Here the CDR3 reads CASSQNRPTGELFF. In DNA form, the CDR3 reads TGTGCCAGCAGTCAAAACAGGCCCACCGGGGAGCTGTTTTTT.

This clonotype was counted between two and nine times. The genes are TRBV29-1 and TRBJ1-2, with TRBD1 matching 7 bases. The V segment lost 6 bases and the J segment 5 bases; nucleotides outside the gene matches: 9. This CDR3 contains 13 residues. The germline gives CDR1 SQVTM, CDR2 ANQGSEA. CDR3 in DNA: TGCAGCGTGGGGCGACAGGGAGGATATGGCTACACCTTC. This encodes CSVGRQGGYGYTF.

This clonotype was seen a handful of times. The chain links TRBV5-8 to TRBJ2-1; 11 bases map to TRBD2. CDR1 is SGHTS, CDR2 YDEGEE, per germline. The ends lost 4 bases at V and 3 bases at J; junction bases unmatched: 3. The CDR3 extends over 15 amino acids. The CDR3 DNA follows: TGTGCCAGCAGCACCGGGACTAGCGGCTACAATGAGCAGTTCTTC. Translation gives CASSTGTSGYNEQFF. The full variable domain, in which reference TRBV5-8 and TRBJ2-1 provide the parts outside the CDR3, is EAGVTQSPTHLIKTRGQQATLRCSPISGHTSVYWYQQALGLGLQFLLWYDEGEERNRGNFPPRFSGRQFPNYSSELNVNALELEDSALYLCASSTGTSGYNEQFFGPGTRLTVL.